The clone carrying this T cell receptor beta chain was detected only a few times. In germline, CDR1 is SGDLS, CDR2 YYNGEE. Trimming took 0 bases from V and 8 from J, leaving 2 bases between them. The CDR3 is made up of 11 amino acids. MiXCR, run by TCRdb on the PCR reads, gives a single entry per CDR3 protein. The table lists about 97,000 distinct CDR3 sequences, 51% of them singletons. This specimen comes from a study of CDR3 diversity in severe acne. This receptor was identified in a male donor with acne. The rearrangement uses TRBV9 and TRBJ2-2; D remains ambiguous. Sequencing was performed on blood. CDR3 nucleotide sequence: TGTGCCAGCAGCGTAGGTGGGGAGCTGTTTTTT. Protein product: CASSVGGELFF.